The clone carrying this T cell receptor beta chain has a count of ten or more. This sample stems from a study of T-cell reconstitution after alpha-beta-depleted transplantation in children. V lost 6 bases, J lost 1 base, and 15 bases lay in between. Germline CDR1 reads DFQATT; CDR2 reads SNEGSKA (reference sequence). The CDR3 contains 14 residues. Preparation of the TCRbeta library involved a method that used unique molecular identifiers. In TCRdb, the PCR reads were re-called with MiXCR into one record per CDR3 protein. Of roughly 500,000 distinct CDR3 sequences listed, approximately 29% were seen once; the top ten hold 2.4%.

This TCR derives from a human donor who donated a stem cell graft to a child with aplastic anemia. V is TRBV20-1 and J is TRBJ1-1, with D hard to call. The sequencing here drew on PBMCs from the stem cell graft donor, taken from the stem cell graft. The CDR3 coding sequence is TGCAGTGCCTGGGAGGAGAGCCCGAACACTGAAGCTTTCTTT. This codes for CSAWEESPNTEAFF.